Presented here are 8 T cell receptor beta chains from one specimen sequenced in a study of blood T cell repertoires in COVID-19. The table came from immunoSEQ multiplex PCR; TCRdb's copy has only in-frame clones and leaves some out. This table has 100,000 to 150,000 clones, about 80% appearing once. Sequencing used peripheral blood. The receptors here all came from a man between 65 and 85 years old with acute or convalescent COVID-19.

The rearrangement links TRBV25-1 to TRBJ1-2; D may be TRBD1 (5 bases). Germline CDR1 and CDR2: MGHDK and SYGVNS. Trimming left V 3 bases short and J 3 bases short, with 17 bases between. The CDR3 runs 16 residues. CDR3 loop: CASSEEGKGHYYGYTF. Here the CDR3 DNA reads TGTGCCAGCAGTGAGGAAGGCAAGGGGCACTACTATGGCTACACCTTC.

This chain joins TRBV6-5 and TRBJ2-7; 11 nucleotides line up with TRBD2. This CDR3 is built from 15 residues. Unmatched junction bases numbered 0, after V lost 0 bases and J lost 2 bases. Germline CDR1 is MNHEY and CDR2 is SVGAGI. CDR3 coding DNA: TGTGCCAGCAGTTACTCGACTAGCGGGACCTACGAGCAGTACTTC. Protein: CASSYSTSGTYEQYF.

The DNA for the CDR3 is TGTGCCAGTAGCCAGGACAGGACTGGAAACACCATATATTTT. Protein: CASSQDRTGNTIYF. The V call is TRBV19, the J call TRBJ1-3; 7 nucleotides match TRBD1. J gave up 2 bases and V 6 bases, and 4 bases lay outside the gene matches. Germline-derived CDR1 and CDR2 are LNHDA and SQIVND (reference sequence). This CDR3 comprises 14 residues. Using reference TRBV19 and TRBJ1-3 for the parts outside the CDR3, the full variable domain is DGGITQSPKYLFRKEGQNVTLSCEQNLNHDAMYWYRQDPGQGLRLIYYSQIVNDFQKGDIAEGYSVSREKKESFPLTVTSAQKNPTAFYLCASSQDRTGNTIYFGEGSWLTVV.

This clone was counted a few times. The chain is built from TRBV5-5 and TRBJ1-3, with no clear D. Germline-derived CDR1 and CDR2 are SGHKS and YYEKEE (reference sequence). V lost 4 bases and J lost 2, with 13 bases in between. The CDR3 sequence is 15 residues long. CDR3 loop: CASSLRPTPGNTIYF. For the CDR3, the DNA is TGTGCCAGCAGCCTCAGGCCAACTCCTGGAAACACCATATATTTT.

In nucleotides, the CDR3 is TGCGCCAGCAGTCTAACCGGGACAAGCAATCAGCCCCAGCATTTT. Translation gives CASSLTGTSNQPQHF. The V and J genes are TRBV5-1 and TRBJ1-5; maybe TRBD1 (6 bases). CDR1 and CDR2 from the germline V gene are SGHRS and YFSETQ. V lost 5 bases to trimming and J lost 1 base, with 13 bases between them. The CDR3 runs 15 residues.

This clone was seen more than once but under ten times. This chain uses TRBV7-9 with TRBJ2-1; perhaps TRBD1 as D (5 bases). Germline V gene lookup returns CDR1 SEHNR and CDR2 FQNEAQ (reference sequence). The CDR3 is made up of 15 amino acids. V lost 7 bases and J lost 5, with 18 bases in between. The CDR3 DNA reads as TGTGCCAGCACCTCTTCCCGTCTAGGGGACAATGAGCAGTTCTTC. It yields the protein CASTSSRLGDNEQFF.

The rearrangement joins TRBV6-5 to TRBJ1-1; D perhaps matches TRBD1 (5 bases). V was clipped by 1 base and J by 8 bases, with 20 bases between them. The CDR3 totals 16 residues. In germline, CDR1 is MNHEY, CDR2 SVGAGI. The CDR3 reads CASSYYRGGGYSEAFF. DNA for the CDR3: TGTGCCAGCAGTTACTACCGGGGCGGGGGATATTCCGAAGCTTTCTTT.

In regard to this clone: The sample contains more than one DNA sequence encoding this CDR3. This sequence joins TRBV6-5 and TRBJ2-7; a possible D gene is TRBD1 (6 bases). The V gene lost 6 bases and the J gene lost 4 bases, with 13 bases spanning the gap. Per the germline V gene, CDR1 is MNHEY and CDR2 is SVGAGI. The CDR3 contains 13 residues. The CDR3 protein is CASRRQGLYEQYF. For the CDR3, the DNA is TGTGCCAGCAGGAGGCAGGGGTTGTACGAGCAGTACTTC.